The 24 T cell receptor beta chains below were found in one sample sequenced in a study of blood T cell repertoires in COVID-19. Method: immunoSEQ multiplex PCR; TCRdb's copy keeps in-frame clones and lacks some. The data show 390,000 or so clones, 90% seen once. The sample consisted of peripheral blood. These receptors were collected from a young man with active or convalescent COVID-19.

This chain connects TRBV15 to TRBJ2-5; D may be TRBD2 (5 bases). Trimming shortened V by 2 bases and J by 4 bases, and 11 bases separated the two germline ends. The CDR3 has 14 amino acids. Germline V gives CDR1 LNHNV, CDR2 YYDKDF (reference sequence). CDR3 sequence reads: CATSRYGDAETQYF. DNA for the CDR3: TGTGCCACCAGCAGATACGGGGATGCAGAGACCCAGTACTTC.

The J gene is TRBJ2-1, the V gene TRBV9; D might be TRBD2 (5 bases). V was trimmed by 0 bases and J by 0 bases, leaving 10 bases between them. This CDR3 spans 16 amino acids. Germline loops: CDR1 SGDLS, CDR2 YYNGEE. The CDR3 nucleotides are TGTGCCAGCAGCGTAGCCGGAGGTGGCTCCTACAATGAGCAGTTCTTC. Translated: CASSVAGGGSYNEQFF.

The rearrangement links TRBV11-2 to TRBJ1-1; D might be TRBD1 (6 bases). The V end lost 3 bases, the J end lost 7 bases, and 12 bases lay between the germline ends. The CDR3 is 13 amino acids. The germline CDR1 and CDR2 sequences are SGHAT and FQNNGV. The CDR3: CASSFGVDSEAFF. Here the CDR3 DNA reads TGTGCCAGCAGCTTTGGGGTGGACAGTGAAGCTTTCTTT.

This clone was detected only once. V is TRBV6-5 and J is TRBJ2-3; 7 bases line up with TRBD2. Looked up from germline, CDR1 is MNHEY and CDR2 is SVGAGI. Trimming removed 6 bases from V and 4 bases from J; junction bases left unmatched: 7. CDR3 length: 14 amino acids. CDR3 protein: CASSTGRGPDTQYF. The CDR3, as DNA: TGTGCCAGCAGCACGGGGAGGGGTCCAGATACGCAGTATTTT.

The chain links TRBV7-2 to TRBJ1-2; TRBD1 matches 9 bases. In germline, CDR1 is SGHTA, CDR2 FQGNSA. V shed 1 base, J shed 3 bases, and the junction held 3 bases outside the gene matches. The CDR3 has 15 amino acids. In DNA, the CDR3 is TGTGCCAGCAGCTTAGGGACAGGGGTTTACTATGGCTACACCTTC. This codes for CASSLGTGVYYGYTF.

The rearrangement joins TRBV4-3 to TRBJ2-7; D is possibly TRBD1 (6 bases). Germline CDR1 and CDR2: LGHNA and YSLEER. The CDR3 is 15 amino acids. Trimming stripped 0 bases from V and 1 base from J, with 10 bases between. CDR3 sequence reads: CASSQDVRGSYEQYF. For the CDR3, the DNA is TGCGCCAGCAGCCAAGATGTCAGGGGTTCCTACGAGCAGTACTTC.

V is TRBV28 and J is TRBJ1-4; 8 positions match TRBD1. Germline CDR1 and CDR2: MDHEN and SYDVKM. The CDR3 has 15 residues. J was trimmed by 5 bases and V by 4 bases; bases with no gene match: 6. The CDR3 reads CASSSTGGINEKLFF. CDR3 coding DNA: TGTGCCAGCAGTTCAACAGGGGGGATAAATGAAAAACTGTTTTTT.

The chain has TRBV5-1 and TRBJ1-1, with D possibly being TRBD1 (6 bases). The CDR3 has 15 amino acids. V lost 3 bases and J lost 0, with 12 bases in between. Germline V gives CDR1 SGHRS, CDR2 YFSETQ. The CDR3 is CASSSNDRMNTEAFF. The CDR3 DNA reads as TGCGCCAGCAGCTCTAATGACAGGATGAACACTGAAGCTTTCTTT. Full variable domain (remainder filled in from reference TRBV5-1 and TRBJ1-1): KAGVTQTPRYLIKTRGQQVTLSCSPISGHRSVSWYQQTPGQGLQFLFEYFSETQRNKGNFPGRFSGRQFSNSRSEMNVSTLELGDSALYLCASSSNDRMNTEAFFGQGTRLTVV.

This chain uses TRBV18 with TRBJ1-4, with 9 nucleotides matching TRBD1. CDR1 and CDR2 (germline): KGHSH, LQKENI. The CDR3 sequence is 16 residues long. V gave up 2 bases and J gave up 5 bases; unmatched junction bases: 6. In nucleotides, the CDR3 is TGTGCCAGCTCACCAGGACAGGGGCTCAGGAATGAAAAACTGTTTTTT. Translation gives CASSPGQGLRNEKLFF. Full variable domain (outside the CDR3, taken from reference TRBV18 and TRBJ1-4): NAGVMQNPRHLVRRRGQEARLRCSPMKGHSHVYWYRQLPEEGLKFMVYLQKENIIDESGMPKERFSAEFPKEGPSILRIQQVVRGDSAAYFCASSPGQGLRNEKLFFGSGTQLSVL.

This chain links TRBV30 with TRBJ1-1, with a weak D call TRBD1 (5 bases). CDR1 GTSNPN and CDR2 SVGIG come from the germline V gene (reference sequence). This CDR3 comprises 14 residues. Trimming left V 3 bases short and J 1 base short, with 12 bases between. CDR3 in amino acids: CAWRMDTSNTEAFF. The CDR3, as DNA: TGTGCCTGGAGGATGGACACCTCGAACACTGAAGCTTTCTTT.

The chain couples TRBV13 to TRBJ2-1; 9 bases match TRBD2. V dropped 5 bases and J dropped 0; count of bases not matched to a gene: 5. Germline V gene sequence: CDR1 PRHDT, CDR2 FYEKMQ (reference sequence). The CDR3 length is 16 residues. The CDR3 protein is CASSPWRGGSYNEQFF. CDR3 nucleotides: TGTGCCAGCAGCCCCTGGCGGGGGGGCTCCTACAATGAGCAGTTCTTC.

The chain couples TRBV19 to TRBJ2-1; a possible D gene is TRBD2 (5 bases). The CDR3 runs to 12 residues. Looked up from germline, CDR1 is LNHDA and CDR2 is SQIVND (reference sequence). The V end was cut by 5 bases, the J end by 9 bases, with 11 bases between. CDR3 region: CASSVRDSEQFF. As DNA, the CDR3 is TGTGCCAGTAGTGTACGGGATTCTGAGCAGTTCTTC.

The chain uses TRBV7-2 and TRBJ1-2, with D possibly being TRBD1 (6 bases). The V and J ends lost 2 bases and 7 bases respectively, with 17 bases between them. This CDR3 comprises 15 residues. Germline CDR1 reads SGHTA; CDR2 reads FQGNSA. The CDR3 bases are TGTGCCAGCAGCTTAAGGGGGATGCTTTCGCGTGGCTACACCTTC. Amino acid sequence: CASSLRGMLSRGYTF. The whole variable domain, filled in from reference TRBV7-2 and TRBJ1-2, reads GAGVSQSPSNKVTEKGKDVELRCDPISGHTALYWYRQSLGQGLEFLIYFQGNSAPDKSGLPSDRFSAERTGGSVSTLTIQRTQQEDSAVYLCASSLRGMLSRGYTFGSGTRLTVV.

The chain couples TRBV5-1 to TRBJ2-5, with D possibly being TRBD1 (5 bases). The CDR3 sequence is 11 residues long. Germline CDR1 reads SGHRS; CDR2 reads YFSETQ. The V gene lost 3 bases and the J gene lost 5 bases, with 5 bases spanning the gap. DNA of the CDR3: TGCGCCAGCAGCTGGGGCGAGACCCAGTACTTC. Translating it yields CASSWGETQYF.

The CDR3 region has the DNA TGTGCCAGCAGCTCGCCGGAGTCGGGGGGGACTTTAGGACCAGAGACCCAGTACTTC. It translates to CASSSPESGGTLGPETQYF. The chain carries TRBV13 and TRBJ2-5; 8 bases line up with TRBD2. The germline V gene encodes CDR1 PRHDT and CDR2 FYEKMQ (reference sequence). The J segment lost 4 bases and the V segment lost 4 bases, leaving 20 bases of the junction unmatched. CDR3 length: 19 amino acids.

The gene calls are TRBV30 and TRBJ2-2, with no clear D. The V end was cut by 3 bases, the J end by 5 bases, with 7 bases between. Germline V lookup: CDR1 GTSNPN, CDR2 SVGIG (reference sequence). The CDR3 has 12 amino acids. The CDR3 spells CAWRVLTGELFF. CDR3 nucleotide sequence: TGTGCCTGGAGGGTCCTAACCGGGGAGCTGTTTTTT.

The chain carries TRBV4-2 and TRBJ2-5; 11 nucleotides line up with TRBD2. The V gene's germline CDR1 is LGHNA and CDR2 YNFKEQ. The V and J ends lost 3 bases and 5 bases, in that order; junction bases with no gene match: 5. The CDR3 loop spans 15 amino acids. CDR3 amino acids: CASSQLAGGRETQYF. Here the CDR3 DNA reads TGTGCCAGCAGCCAGCTAGCGGGAGGACGCGAGACCCAGTACTTC.

This clone occurred a few times. This chain links TRBV6-2 or TRBV6-3 with TRBJ1-1; D perhaps matches TRBD1 (6 bases). The germline gives CDR1 MNHEY, CDR2 SVGEGT. The CDR3 is 16 residues long. The V end was cut by 4 bases, the J end by 0 bases, with 15 bases between. The CDR3 reads CASSSPGQIMNTEAFF. The CDR3 region has the DNA TGTGCCAGCAGTTCCCCCGGACAGATAATGAACACTGAAGCTTTCTTT.

In regard to this clone: This same CDR3 is encoded by further DNA sequences in the sample. The chain joins TRBV29-1 to TRBJ2-1, with 7 bases that match TRBD1. The CDR3 loop spans 12 amino acids. The germline gives CDR1 SQVTM, CDR2 ANQGSEA. After removal of 6 bases from V and 6 bases from J, the junction contained 5 bases not matched to a gene. The CDR3 sequence is CSVGNRGNEQFF. The CDR3 DNA reads TGCAGCGTAGGTAACAGGGGCAATGAGCAGTTCTTC.

The chain uses TRBV2 and TRBJ2-7; the match to TRBD2 covers 8 bases. V dropped 2 bases and J dropped 4; count of bases not matched to a gene: 13. Germline values: CDR1 SNHLY, CDR2 FYNNEI. The CDR3 has 17 residues. As DNA, the CDR3 is TGTGCCAGCAGTGAATCACCACCGGGACTAGGGGGATACGAGCAGTACTTC. It yields the protein CASSESPPGLGGYEQYF.

V and J are TRBV28 and TRBJ1-2, with 7 positions matching TRBD1. Unmatched junction bases numbered 7, after V lost 6 bases and J lost 9 bases. The CDR3 covers 12 residues. Germline V gives CDR1 MDHEN, CDR2 SYDVKM. The CDR3 sequence: CASSAQGYSYTF. DNA of the CDR3: TGTGCCAGCAGCGCACAGGGGTATAGCTACACCTTC.

This rearrangement joins TRBV19 to TRBJ1-2, with 7 bases lining up with TRBD1. Trimming at V came to 7 bases and at J to 6 bases, leaving 8 bases not matched to a gene. Germline values: CDR1 LNHDA, CDR2 SQIVND (reference sequence). This CDR3 is 13 amino acids long. CDR3 residues: CASNRHRGDGYTF. The CDR3 region has the DNA TGTGCCAGTAACAGACACAGGGGAGATGGCTACACCTTC.

This clone was observed a handful of times. Written as DNA, the CDR3 is TGTGCCAGTAGTATAGGGGGGCTTGAAGCTTTCTTT. Amino acid sequence: CASSIGGLEAFF. The chain uses TRBV19 and TRBJ1-1, with a tentative D call TRBD1 (6 bases). The germline gives CDR1 LNHDA, CDR2 SQIVND (reference sequence). V gave up 1 base and J gave up 7 bases, with 7 bases separating them. The CDR3 totals 12 residues. Full variable domain (remainder filled in from reference TRBV19 and TRBJ1-1): DGGITQSPKYLFRKEGQNVTLSCEQNLNHDAMYWYRQDPGQGLRLIYYSQIVNDFQKGDIAEGYSVSREKKESFPLTVTSAQKNPTAFYLCASSIGGLEAFFGQGTRLTVV.

The chain joins TRBV19 to TRBJ1-1; D possibly corresponds to TRBD1 (6 bases). Looked up from germline, CDR1 is LNHDA and CDR2 is SQIVND (reference sequence). The length of the CDR3 is 14 residues. V shed 5 bases and J shed 5 bases, with 15 bases lying between them. The CDR3 is CASSPGGVVTEAFF. The CDR3 DNA reads TGTGCCAGTAGTCCTGGGGGCGTGGTGACTGAAGCTTTCTTT.